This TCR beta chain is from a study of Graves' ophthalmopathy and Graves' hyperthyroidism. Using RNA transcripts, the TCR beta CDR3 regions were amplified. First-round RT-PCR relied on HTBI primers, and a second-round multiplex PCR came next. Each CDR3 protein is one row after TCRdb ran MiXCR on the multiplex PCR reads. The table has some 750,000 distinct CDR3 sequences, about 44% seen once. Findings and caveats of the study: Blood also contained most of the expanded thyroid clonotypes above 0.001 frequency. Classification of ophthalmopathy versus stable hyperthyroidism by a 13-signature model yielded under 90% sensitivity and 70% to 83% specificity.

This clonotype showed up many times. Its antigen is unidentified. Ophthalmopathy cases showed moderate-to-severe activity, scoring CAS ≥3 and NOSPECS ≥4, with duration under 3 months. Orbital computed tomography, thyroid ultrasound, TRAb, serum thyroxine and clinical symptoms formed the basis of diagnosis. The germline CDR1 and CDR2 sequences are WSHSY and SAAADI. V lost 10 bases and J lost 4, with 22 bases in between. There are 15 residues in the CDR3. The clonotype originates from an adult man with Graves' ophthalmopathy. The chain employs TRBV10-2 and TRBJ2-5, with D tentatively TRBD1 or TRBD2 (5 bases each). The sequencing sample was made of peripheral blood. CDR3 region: CATNPRALGGETQYF. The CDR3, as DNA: TGCGCCACCAACCCCAGGGCCCTTGGAGGAGAGACCCAGTACTTC.